This T cell receptor beta chain was sequenced during a study of cytomegalovirus exposure and HLA in healthy donors. On this clone: Its antigen is as yet unknown.

The study, taken as a whole, reports: In a later analysis, at a false discovery rate of 0.05, about 16,000 TCR beta sequences matched HLA alleles.

The PCR contained 60 Vbeta and 13 Jbeta primers. Generated by immunoSEQ multiplex PCR, the TCRdb table keeps only in-frame clones and is missing some. Of fewer than 180,000 clones detected, about four fifths appear once; the ten largest clones hold around 6.5%. Sequencing was performed on PBMCs. The TCR comes from a man aged 45 to 65 in good health and CMV-seropositive.

The DNA of the CDR3 is TGTGCCAGCAGCTTAACCAGGGGAGGGTGGAATGAGCAGTTCTTC. Protein product: CASSLTRGGWNEQFF. The V call is TRBV13, the J call TRBJ2-1; weak D call: TRBD2 (7 bases). Trimming left V 2 bases short and J 7 bases short, with 15 bases between. Germline assignment: CDR1 PRHDT and CDR2 FYEKMQ (reference sequence). This CDR3 comprises 15 residues.